This T cell receptor (beta chain) was recovered during a study of tumor and adjacent non-tumor tissue in lung cancer. The study's findings and limits: Patients with more diverse tumor TCRs had worse survival.

On this clonotype itself: As yet, its antigen is unknown. A read error may be the cause here, since a much bigger clone is one base away.

Three rounds of nested PCR, following a modified ARM-PCR protocol, produced the TCRbeta library. One entry per CDR3 protein, called by TCRdb with MiXCR from the multiplex PCR reads. The sample shows tens of thousands of distinct CDR3 sequences, roughly 60% of them seen only once. RNA was extracted from bulk tissue without any cell sorting. This non-tumor lung sample came from over 3 cm beyond the tumor edge. The CDR3 has 16 amino acids. From germline, CDR1 is MDHEN and CDR2 SYDVKM. The clonotype comes from a woman in her 70s with non-small cell lung cancer. The sequencing input was distant non-tumor lung tissue. The gene calls are TRBV28 and TRBJ1-4, with D possibly matching TRBD1 (6 bases). DNA of the CDR3: TGTGCCAGCAGCCGTCCGGGACAAACAACTAATGAAAAACTGCTTTTT. It translates to CASSRPGQTTNEKLLF. Full variable domain (remainder filled in from reference TRBV28 and TRBJ1-4): DVKVTQSSRYLVKRTGEKVFLECVQDMDHENMFWYRQDPGLGLRLIYFSYDVKMKEKGDIPEGYSVSREKKERFSLILESASTNQTSMYLCASSRPGQTTNEKLLFGSGTQLSVL.